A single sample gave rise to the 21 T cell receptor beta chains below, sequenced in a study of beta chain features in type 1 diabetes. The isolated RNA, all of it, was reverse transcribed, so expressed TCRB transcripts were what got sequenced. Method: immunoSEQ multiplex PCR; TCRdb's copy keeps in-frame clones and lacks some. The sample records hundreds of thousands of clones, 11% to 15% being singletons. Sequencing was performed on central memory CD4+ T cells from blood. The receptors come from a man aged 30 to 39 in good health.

The CDR3 nucleotides are TGTGCCAGCAGCCACTCCCCCGGGCCACGCTCTGGAAACACCATATATTTT. Its protein is CASSHSPGPRSGNTIYF. This chain joins TRBV7-2 and TRBJ1-3; D unresolved. Germline-derived CDR1 and CDR2 are SGHTA and FQGNSA. This CDR3 region has 17 residues. The ends were cut back, 5 bases at V and 0 bases at J, with 17 bases in the middle. The complete variable domain, with remaining parts taken from reference TRBV7-2 and TRBJ1-3, reads GAGVSQSPSNKVTEKGKDVELRCDPISGHTALYWYRQSLGQGLEFLIYFQGNSAPDKSGLPSDRFSAERTGGSVSTLTIQRTQQEDSAVYLCASSHSPGPRSGNTIYFGEGSWLTVV.

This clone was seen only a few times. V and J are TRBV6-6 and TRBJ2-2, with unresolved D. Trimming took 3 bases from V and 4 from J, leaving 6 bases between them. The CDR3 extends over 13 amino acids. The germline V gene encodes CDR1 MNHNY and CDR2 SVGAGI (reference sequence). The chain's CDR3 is CASSYGVTGELFF. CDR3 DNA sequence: TGTGCCAGCAGTTATGGGGTCACCGGGGAGCTGTTTTTT.

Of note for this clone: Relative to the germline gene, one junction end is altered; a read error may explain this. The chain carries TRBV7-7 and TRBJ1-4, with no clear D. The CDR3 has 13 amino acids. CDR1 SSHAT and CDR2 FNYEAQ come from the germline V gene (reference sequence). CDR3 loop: CASILIVNEKLFF. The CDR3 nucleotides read TGTGCCAGCATCTTAATCGTAAATGAAAAACTGTTTTTT.

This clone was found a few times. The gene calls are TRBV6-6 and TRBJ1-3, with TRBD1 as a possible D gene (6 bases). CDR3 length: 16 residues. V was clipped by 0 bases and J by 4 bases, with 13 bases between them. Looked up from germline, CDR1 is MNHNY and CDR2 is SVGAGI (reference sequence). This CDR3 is CASSYSARGVGNTIYF. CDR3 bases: TGTGCCAGCAGTTACTCGGCCAGGGGAGTAGGAAACACCATATATTTT.

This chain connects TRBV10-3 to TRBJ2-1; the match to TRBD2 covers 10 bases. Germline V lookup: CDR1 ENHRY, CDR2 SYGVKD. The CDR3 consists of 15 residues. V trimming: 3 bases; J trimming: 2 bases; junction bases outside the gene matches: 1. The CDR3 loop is CAISDLAGAYNEQFF. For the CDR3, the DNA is TGTGCCATCAGTGACCTAGCGGGAGCCTACAATGAGCAGTTCTTC.

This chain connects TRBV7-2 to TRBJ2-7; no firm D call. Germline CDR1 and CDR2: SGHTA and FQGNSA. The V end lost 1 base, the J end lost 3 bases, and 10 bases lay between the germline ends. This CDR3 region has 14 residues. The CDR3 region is CASSLEGLSYEQYV. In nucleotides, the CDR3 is TGTGCCAGCAGCTTAGAGGGTCTGAGCTACGAGCAGTACGTC.

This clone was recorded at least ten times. The CDR3 loop reads CASRQGPNTEAFF. The CDR3 nucleotides read TGTGCCAGCAGACAGGGTCCGAACACTGAAGCTTTCTTT. This sequence joins TRBV14 and TRBJ1-1; a weak D match, TRBD1 (6 bases). CDR3 length: 13 residues. Per the germline V gene, CDR1 is SGHDN and CDR2 is FVKESK. Trimming cost V 6 bases and J 1 base, with 9 bases left between them.

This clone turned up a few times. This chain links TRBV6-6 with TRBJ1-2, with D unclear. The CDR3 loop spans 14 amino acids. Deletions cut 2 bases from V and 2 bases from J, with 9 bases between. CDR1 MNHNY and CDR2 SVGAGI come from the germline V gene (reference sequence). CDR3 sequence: CASSYGRGNYGYTF. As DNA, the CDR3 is TGTGCCAGCAGTTACGGGCGAGGAAACTATGGCTACACCTTC.

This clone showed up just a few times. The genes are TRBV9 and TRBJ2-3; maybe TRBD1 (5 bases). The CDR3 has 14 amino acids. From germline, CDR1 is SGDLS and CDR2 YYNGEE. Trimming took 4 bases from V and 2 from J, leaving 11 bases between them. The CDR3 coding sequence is TGTGCCAGCAGCCCAGGGTGGCACACAGATACGCAGTATTTT. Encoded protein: CASSPGWHTDTQYF.

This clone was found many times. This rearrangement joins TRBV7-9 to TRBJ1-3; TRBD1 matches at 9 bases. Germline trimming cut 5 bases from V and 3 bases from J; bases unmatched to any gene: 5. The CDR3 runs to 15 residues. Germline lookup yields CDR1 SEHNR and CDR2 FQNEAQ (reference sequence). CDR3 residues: CASSPGQGGGNTIYF. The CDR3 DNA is TGTGCCAGCAGCCCGGGACAGGGTGGTGGAAACACCATATATTTT.

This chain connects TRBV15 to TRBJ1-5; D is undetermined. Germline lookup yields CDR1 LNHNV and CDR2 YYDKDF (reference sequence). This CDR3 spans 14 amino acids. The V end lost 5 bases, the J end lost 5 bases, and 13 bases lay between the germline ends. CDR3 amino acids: CATSSWAGYQPQHF. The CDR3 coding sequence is TGTGCCACCAGCTCCTGGGCAGGATATCAGCCCCAGCATTTT.

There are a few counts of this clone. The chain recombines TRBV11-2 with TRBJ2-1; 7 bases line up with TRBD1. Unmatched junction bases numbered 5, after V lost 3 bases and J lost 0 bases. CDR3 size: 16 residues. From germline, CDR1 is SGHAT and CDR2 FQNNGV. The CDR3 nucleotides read TGTGCCAGCAGCTTTACAGGGGCCCTCTCCTACAATGAGCAGTTCTTC. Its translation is CASSFTGALSYNEQFF.

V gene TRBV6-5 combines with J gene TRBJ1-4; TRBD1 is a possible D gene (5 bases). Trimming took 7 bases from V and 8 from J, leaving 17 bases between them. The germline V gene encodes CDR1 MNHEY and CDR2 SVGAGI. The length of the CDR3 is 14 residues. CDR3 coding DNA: TGTGCCAGCAACAACGGCCAGGGAGGGGAAAAACTGTTTTTT. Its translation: CASNNGQGGEKLFF.

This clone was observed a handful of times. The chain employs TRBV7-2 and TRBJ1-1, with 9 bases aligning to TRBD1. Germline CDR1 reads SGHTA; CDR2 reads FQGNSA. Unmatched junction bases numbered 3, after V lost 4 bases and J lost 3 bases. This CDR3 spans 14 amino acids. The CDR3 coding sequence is TGTGCCAGCAGCTCGGGACAGGGCCACACTGAAGCTTTCTTT. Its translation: CASSSGQGHTEAFF. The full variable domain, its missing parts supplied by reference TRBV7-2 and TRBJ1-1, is GAGVSQSPSNKVTEKGKDVELRCDPISGHTALYWYRQSLGQGLEFLIYFQGNSAPDKSGLPSDRFSAERTGGSVSTLTIQRTQQEDSAVYLCASSSGQGHTEAFFGQGTRLTVV.

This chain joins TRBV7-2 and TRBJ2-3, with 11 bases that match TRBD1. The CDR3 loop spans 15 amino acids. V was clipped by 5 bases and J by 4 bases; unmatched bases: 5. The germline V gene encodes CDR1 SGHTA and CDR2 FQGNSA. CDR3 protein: CASSPGTGGADTQYF. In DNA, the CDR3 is TGTGCCAGCAGCCCAGGGACAGGGGGTGCAGATACGCAGTATTTT.

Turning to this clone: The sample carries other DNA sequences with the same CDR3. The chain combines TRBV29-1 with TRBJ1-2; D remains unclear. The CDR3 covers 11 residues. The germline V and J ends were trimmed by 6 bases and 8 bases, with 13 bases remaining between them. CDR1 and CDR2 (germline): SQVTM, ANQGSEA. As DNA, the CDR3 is TGCAGCGTAGGTGGATCTTCGGGCTACACCTTC. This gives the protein CSVGGSSGYTF.

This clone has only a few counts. CDR3 nucleotides: TGTGCCAGCATGCGCGGGAGGGGGGGTGAGACCCAGTACTTC. Its translation: CASMRGRGGETQYF. V gene TRBV6-5 combines with J gene TRBJ2-5, with 9 bases that match TRBD2. This CDR3 contains 14 residues. Germline lookup yields CDR1 MNHEY and CDR2 SVGAGI. The V and J ends lost 7 bases and 5 bases, in that order; junction bases with no gene match: 8.

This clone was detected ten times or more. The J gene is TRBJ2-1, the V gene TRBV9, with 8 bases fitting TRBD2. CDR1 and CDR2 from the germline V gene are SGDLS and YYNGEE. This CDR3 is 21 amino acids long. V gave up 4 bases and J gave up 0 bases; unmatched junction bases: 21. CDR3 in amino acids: CASSPRILAGTSTASYNEQFF. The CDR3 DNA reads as TGTGCCAGCAGCCCCCGCATCCTAGCGGGCACCTCAACCGCCTCCTACAATGAGCAGTTCTTC.

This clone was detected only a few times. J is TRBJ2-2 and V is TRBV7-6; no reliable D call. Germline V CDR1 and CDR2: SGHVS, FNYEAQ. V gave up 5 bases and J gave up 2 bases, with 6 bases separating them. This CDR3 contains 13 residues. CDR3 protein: CASSSRNTGELFF. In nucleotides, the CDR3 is TGTGCCAGCAGCAGTCGCAACACCGGGGAGCTGTTTTTT.

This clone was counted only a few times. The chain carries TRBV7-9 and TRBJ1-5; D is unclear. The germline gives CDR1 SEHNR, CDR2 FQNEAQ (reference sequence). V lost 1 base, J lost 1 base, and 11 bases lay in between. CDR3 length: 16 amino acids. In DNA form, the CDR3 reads TGTGCCAGCAGCTTAGGAGGATCCCTAAGCAATCAGCCCCAGCATTTT. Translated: CASSLGGSLSNQPQHF.

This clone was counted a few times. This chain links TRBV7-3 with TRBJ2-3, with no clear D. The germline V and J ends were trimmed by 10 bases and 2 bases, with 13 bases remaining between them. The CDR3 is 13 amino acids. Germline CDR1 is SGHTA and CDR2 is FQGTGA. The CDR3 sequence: CATSTPLTDTQYF. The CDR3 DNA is TGTGCCACCTCCACGCCCCTCACAGATACGCAGTATTTT.